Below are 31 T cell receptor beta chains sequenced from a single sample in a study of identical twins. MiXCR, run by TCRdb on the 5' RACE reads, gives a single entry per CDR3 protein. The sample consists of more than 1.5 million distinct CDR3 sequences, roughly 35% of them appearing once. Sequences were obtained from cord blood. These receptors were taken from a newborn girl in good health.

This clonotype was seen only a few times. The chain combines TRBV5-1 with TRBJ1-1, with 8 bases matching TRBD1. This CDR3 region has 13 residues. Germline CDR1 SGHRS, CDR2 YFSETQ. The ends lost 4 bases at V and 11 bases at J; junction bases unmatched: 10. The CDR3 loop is CASSGLTGVGAFF. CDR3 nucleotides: TGCGCCAGCAGCGGATTGACAGGGGTCGGGGCTTTCTTT. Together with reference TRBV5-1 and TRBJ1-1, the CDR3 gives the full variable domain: KAGVTQTPRYLIKTRGQQVTLSCSPISGHRSVSWYQQTPGQGLQFLFEYFSETQRNKGNFPGRFSGRQFSNSRSEMNVSTLELGDSALYLCASSGLTGVGAFFGQGTRLTVV.

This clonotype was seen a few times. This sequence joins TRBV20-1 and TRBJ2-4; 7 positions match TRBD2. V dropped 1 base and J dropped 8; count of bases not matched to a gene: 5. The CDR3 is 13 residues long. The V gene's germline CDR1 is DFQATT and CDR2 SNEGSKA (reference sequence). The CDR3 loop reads CSARGTRGDIQYF. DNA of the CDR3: TGCAGTGCTAGAGGGACCCGGGGGGACATTCAGTACTTC.

CDR3 protein: CASSGGGWGVGTQYF. CDR3 in DNA: TGTGCCAGCAGTGGGGGCGGGTGGGGCGTGGGTACGCAGTATTTT. The rearrangement joins TRBV2 to TRBJ2-3; D could derive from TRBD1 or TRBD2 (5 bases each). CDR3 length equals 15 residues. V was cut by 4 bases and J by 8 bases, with 19 bases left in between. CDR1 and CDR2 (germline): SNHLY, FYNNEI. The whole variable domain, filled in from reference TRBV2 and TRBJ2-3, reads EPEVTQTPSHQVTQMGQEVILRCVPISNHLYFYWYRQILGQKVEFLVSFYNNEISEKSEIFDDQFSVERPDGSNFTLKIRSTKLEDSAMYFCASSGGGWGVGTQYFGPGTRLTVL.

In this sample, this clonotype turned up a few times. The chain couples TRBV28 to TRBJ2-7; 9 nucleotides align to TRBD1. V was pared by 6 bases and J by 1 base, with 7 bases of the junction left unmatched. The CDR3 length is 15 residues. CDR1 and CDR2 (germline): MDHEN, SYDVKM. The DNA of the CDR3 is TGTGCCAGCAGACTACCGGGACAGGGATCCTACGAGCAGTACTTC. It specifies CASRLPGQGSYEQYF.

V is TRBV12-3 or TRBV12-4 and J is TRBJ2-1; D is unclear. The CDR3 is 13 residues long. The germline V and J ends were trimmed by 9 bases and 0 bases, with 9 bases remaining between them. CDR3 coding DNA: TGTGCCAGTCGGACGGACTCCTACAATGAGCAGTTCTTC. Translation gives CASRTDSYNEQFF.

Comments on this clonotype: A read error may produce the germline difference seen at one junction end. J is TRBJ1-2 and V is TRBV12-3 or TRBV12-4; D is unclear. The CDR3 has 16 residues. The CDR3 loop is CASSFRIFTENYGCTF. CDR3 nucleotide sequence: TGTGCCAGCAGTTTCCGAATATTCACAGAGAACTATGGCTGCACCTTC.

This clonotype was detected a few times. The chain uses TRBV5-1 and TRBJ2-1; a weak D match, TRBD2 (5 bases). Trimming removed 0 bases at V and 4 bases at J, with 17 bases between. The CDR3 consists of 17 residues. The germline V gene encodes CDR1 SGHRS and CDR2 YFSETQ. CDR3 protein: CASSLDNRVRGYNEQFF. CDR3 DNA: TGCGCCAGCAGCTTGGACAACAGAGTCCGAGGGTACAATGAGCAGTTCTTC.

CDR3 nucleotides: TGTGCCAGCAGTTACCCTCATGCAGGGGCCTATAATTCACCCCTCCACTTT. The encoded protein is CASSYPHAGAYNSPLHF. The chain joins TRBV6-6 to TRBJ1-6; maybe TRBD1 (6 bases). CDR3 length: 17 residues. V dropped 2 bases and J dropped 2 bases, with 13 bases sitting between them. Germline V CDR1 and CDR2: MNHNY, SVGAGI (reference sequence).

The CDR3 protein is CASSPAGGPADTQYF. CDR3 DNA sequence: TGTGCCAGCTCACCAGCGGGGGGGCCGGCAGATACGCAGTATTTT. V gene TRBV18 combines with J gene TRBJ2-3; 9 nucleotides line up with TRBD2. Germline V gene sequence: CDR1 KGHSH, CDR2 LQKENI. The CDR3 loop spans 15 amino acids. With V trimmed by 2 bases and J by 4 bases, 4 bases remained unmatched. Based on the CDR3 plus reference TRBV18 and TRBJ2-3, the full variable domain is NAGVMQNPRHLVRRRGQEARLRCSPMKGHSHVYWYRQLPEEGLKFMVYLQKENIIDESGMPKERFSAEFPKEGPSILRIQQVVRGDSAAYFCASSPAGGPADTQYFGPGTRLTVL.

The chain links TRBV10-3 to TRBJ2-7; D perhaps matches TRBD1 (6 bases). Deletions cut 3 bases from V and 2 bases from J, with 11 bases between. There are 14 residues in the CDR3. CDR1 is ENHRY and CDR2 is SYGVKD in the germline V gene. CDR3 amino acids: CAISDYRDTYEQYF. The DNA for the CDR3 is TGTGCCATCAGTGATTACCGGGACACCTACGAGCAGTACTTC.

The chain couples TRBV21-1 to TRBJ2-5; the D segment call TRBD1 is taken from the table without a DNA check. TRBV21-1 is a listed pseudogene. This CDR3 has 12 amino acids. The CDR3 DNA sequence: TGTGCCGGTGGACAGCCACAAGAGACCCAGTACTTC. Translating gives CAGGQPQETQYF.

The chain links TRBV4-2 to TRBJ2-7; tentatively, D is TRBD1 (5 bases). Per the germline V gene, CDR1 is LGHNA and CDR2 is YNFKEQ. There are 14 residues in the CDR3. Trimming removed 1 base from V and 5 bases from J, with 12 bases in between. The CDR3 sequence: CASSQVAGNDEQYF. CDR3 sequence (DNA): TGTGCCAGCAGCCAAGTCGCAGGGAACGACGAGCAGTACTTC.

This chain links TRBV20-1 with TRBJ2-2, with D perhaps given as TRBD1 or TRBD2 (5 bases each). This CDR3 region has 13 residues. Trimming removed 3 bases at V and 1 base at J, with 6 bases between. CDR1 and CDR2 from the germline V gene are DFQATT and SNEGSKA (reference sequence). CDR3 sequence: CSARGENTGELFF. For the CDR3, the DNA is TGCAGTGCTAGGGGGGAGAACACCGGGGAGCTGTTTTTT.

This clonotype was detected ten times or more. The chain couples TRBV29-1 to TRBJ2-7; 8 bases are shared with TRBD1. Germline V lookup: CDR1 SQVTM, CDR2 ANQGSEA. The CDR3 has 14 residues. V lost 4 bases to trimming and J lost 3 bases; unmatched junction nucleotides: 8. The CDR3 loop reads CSVAGTGKGYEQYF. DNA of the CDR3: TGCAGCGTTGCGGGGACAGGAAAAGGCTACGAGCAGTACTTC.

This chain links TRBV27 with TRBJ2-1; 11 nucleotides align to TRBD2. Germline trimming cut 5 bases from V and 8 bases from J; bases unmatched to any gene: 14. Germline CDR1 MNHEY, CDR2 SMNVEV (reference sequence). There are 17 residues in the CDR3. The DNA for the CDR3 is TGTGCCAGCAGTCCCCGGTATAGCGGGGGGGCAGTCGATGAGCAGTTCTTC. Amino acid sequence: CASSPRYSGGAVDEQFF.

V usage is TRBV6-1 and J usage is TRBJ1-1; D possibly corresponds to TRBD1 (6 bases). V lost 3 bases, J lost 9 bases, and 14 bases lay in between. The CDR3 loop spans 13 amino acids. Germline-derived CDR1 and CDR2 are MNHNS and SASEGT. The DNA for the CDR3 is TGTGCCAGCAGTGACCATCGACAGGCAAAAGCTTTCTTT. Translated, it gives CASSDHRQAKAFF.

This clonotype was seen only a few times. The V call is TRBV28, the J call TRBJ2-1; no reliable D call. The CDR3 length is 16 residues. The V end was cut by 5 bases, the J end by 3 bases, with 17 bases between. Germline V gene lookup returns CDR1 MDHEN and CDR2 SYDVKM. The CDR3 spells CASSLAVALSYNEQFF. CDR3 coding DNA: TGTGCCAGCAGTCTCGCAGTCGCGCTTAGCTACAATGAGCAGTTCTTC.

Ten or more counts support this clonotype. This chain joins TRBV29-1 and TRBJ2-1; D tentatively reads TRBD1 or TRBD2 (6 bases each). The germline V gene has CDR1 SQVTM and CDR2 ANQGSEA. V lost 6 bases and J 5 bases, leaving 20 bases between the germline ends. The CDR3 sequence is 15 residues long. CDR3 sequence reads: CSVANDRRANNEQFF. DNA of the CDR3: TGCAGCGTAGCGAACGACAGGAGGGCGAACAATGAGCAGTTCTTC.

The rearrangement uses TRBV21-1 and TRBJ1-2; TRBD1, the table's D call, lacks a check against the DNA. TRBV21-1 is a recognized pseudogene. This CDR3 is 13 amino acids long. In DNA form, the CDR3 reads TGTGCCAGCAGCGACAGGGCGGGCTATGGCTACACCTTC. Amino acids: CASSDRAGYGYTF.

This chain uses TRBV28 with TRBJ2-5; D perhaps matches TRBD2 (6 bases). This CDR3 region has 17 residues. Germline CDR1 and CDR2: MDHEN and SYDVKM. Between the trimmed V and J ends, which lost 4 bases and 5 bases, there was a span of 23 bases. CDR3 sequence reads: CASSSLMRGPGMETQYF. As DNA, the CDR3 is TGTGCCAGCAGTTCGCTGATGCGGGGCCCAGGGATGGAGACCCAGTACTTC.

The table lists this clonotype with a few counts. CDR3 in amino acids: CATCGGTLFIWSNQPQHF. CDR3 bases: TGTGCCACCTGTGGGGGGACTCTATTTATCTGGAGTAATCAGCCCCAGCATTTT. The chain uses TRBV28 and TRBJ1-5, with TRBD1 as a possible D gene (5 bases). Germline CDR1 and CDR2: MDHEN and SYDVKM. The V end lost 10 bases, the J end lost 4 bases, and 29 bases lay between the germline ends. The CDR3 runs 18 residues.

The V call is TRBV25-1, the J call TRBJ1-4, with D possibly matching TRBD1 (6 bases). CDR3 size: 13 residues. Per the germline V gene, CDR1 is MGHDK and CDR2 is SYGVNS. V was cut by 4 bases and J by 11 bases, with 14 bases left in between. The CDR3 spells CASSGGAVGKLFF. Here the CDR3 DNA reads TGTGCCAGCAGTGGGGGGGCTGTTGGGAAACTGTTTTTT.

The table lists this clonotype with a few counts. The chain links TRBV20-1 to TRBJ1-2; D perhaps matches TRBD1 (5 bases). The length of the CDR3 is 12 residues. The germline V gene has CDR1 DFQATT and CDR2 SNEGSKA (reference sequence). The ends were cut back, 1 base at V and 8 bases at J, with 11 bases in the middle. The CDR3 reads CSARGDLGGYTF. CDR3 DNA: TGCAGTGCTAGAGGGGACCTGGGGGGCTACACCTTC.

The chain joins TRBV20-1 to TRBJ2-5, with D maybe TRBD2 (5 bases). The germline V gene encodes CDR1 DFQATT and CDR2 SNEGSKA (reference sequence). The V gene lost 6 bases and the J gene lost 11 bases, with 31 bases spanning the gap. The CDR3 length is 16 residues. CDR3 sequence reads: CSAAPGLLGNGYEQYF. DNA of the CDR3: TGCAGTGCCGCCCCTGGACTGTTGGGCAATGGGTATGAGCAGTACTTC.

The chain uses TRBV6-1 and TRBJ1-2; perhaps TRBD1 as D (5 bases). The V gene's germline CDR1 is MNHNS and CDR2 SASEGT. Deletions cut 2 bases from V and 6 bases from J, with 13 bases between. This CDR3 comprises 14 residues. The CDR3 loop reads CASSELGRVDGYTF. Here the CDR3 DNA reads TGTGCCAGCAGTGAATTGGGCAGGGTAGATGGCTACACCTTC.

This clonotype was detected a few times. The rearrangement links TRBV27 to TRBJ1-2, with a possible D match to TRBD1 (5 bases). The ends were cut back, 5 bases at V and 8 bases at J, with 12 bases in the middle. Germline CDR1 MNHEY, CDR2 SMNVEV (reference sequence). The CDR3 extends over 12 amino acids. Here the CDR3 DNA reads TGTGCCAGCAGTCTTCAGGGTCAGGGCTACACCTTC. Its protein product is CASSLQGQGYTF.

Written as DNA, the CDR3 is TGTGCCAGCAGTTTATCGGCAGGGGCGCGGGCTTTCTTT. Amino acids: CASSLSAGARAFF. The rearrangement links TRBV27 to TRBJ1-1; D may be TRBD1 (6 bases). Germline V CDR1 and CDR2: MNHEY, SMNVEV (reference sequence). Trimming pared 0 bases from V and 11 bases from J, leaving 13 bases between. This CDR3 is built from 13 residues.

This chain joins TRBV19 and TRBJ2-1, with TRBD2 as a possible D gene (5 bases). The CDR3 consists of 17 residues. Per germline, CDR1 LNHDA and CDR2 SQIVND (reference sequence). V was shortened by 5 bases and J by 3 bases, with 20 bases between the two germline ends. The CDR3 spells CASSPRGLPEYYNEQFF. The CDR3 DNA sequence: TGTGCCAGTAGTCCTCGCGGACTTCCCGAGTACTACAATGAGCAGTTCTTC.

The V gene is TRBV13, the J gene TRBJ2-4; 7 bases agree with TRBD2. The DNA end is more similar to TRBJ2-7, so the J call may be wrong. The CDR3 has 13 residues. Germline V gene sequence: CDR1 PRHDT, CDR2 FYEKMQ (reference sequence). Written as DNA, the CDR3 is TGTGCCAGCAGCCCCTGGGAGGGAAACGAGCAGTACTTC. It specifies CASSPWEGNEQYF.

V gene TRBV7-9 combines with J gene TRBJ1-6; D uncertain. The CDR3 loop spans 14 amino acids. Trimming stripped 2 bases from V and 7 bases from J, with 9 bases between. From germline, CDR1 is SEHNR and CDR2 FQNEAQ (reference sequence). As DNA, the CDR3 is TGTGCCAGCAGCTTACAAGGGAAAAATTCACCCCTCCACTTT. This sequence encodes CASSLQGKNSPLHF.

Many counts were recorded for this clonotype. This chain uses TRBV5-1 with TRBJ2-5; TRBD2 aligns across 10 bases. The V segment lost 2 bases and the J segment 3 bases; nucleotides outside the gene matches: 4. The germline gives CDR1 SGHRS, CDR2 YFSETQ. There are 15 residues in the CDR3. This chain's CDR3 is CASSFLAGEKETQYF. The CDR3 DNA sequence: TGCGCCAGCAGCTTCCTAGCGGGAGAGAAAGAGACCCAGTACTTC.